These 29 T cell receptor beta chains share one sample of origin, sequenced in a study of breast tumors, draining lymph nodes, adjacent tissues. TCRdb independently ran MiXCR on the multiplex PCR reads; one entry per CDR3 protein. The table records 250,000 or so distinct CDR3 sequences, 30% of them present only once. The lymph nodes were axillary draining lymph nodes from breast cancer patients. Material: axillary lymph node tissue. The receptors were gathered from a female donor with breast cancer. Some clones in this sample may be carry-over from other donors' samples.

Remarks on this clonotype: A much larger clone is a single base away; this may be a read error. The J gene is TRBJ2-2, the V gene TRBV7-3, with 8 bases identical to TRBD1. The germline gives CDR1 SGHTA, CDR2 FQGTGA. The CDR3 covers 18 residues. The trim removed 5 bases at V and 0 bases at J, leaving 11 bases unmatched. CDR3 nucleotide sequence: TGTGCCAGCAGCCTTACCCGACAGGGGCCTGCGAACACCGGGGAGCTGTTTTTT. It specifies CASSLTRQGPANTGELFF.

CDR3 protein: CASSFSDGSADTQYF. The CDR3 DNA reads as TGCGCCAGCAGTTTTTCCGACGGAAGCGCAGATACGCAGTATTTT. The chain joins TRBV5-1 to TRBJ2-3; no reliable D call. This CDR3 region has 15 residues. CDR1 and CDR2 (germline): SGHRS, YFSETQ. The ends were cut back, 5 bases at V and 4 bases at J, with 17 bases in the middle.

The chain links TRBV4-3 to TRBJ1-1; 7 bases are a match to TRBD1. The CDR3 length is 14 residues. Germline CDR1 and CDR2: LGHNA and YSLEER. The V and J ends lost 4 bases and 5 bases, in that order; junction bases with no gene match: 7. The CDR3 bases are TGCGCCAGCAGCCGGTCCAGGGGGTGGACTGAAGCTTTCTTT. Its protein product is CASSRSRGWTEAFF.

This clonotype was seen many times. V usage is TRBV5-1 and J usage is TRBJ1-2, with D unclear. Trimming left V 0 bases short and J 6 bases short, with 15 bases between. The CDR3 loop spans 15 amino acids. Germline V gene sequence: CDR1 SGHRS, CDR2 YFSETQ. The chain's CDR3 is CASSLALQEINGYTF. The CDR3 nucleotides read TGCGCCAGCAGCTTGGCCCTGCAGGAGATTAATGGCTACACCTTC.

This clonotype was seen ten or more times. The chain joins TRBV6-1 to TRBJ2-3; D gene uncertain. Germline V gene lookup returns CDR1 MNHNS and CDR2 SASEGT. The CDR3 loop spans 14 amino acids. The V end lost 7 bases, the J end lost 0 bases, and 11 bases lay between the germline ends. The CDR3 region is CASTGGFSTDTQYF. The CDR3 region has the DNA TGTGCCAGCACTGGCGGATTTAGCACAGATACGCAGTATTTT.

This clonotype appeared a single time. The chain uses TRBV20-1 and TRBJ1-1; TRBD1 is a possible D gene (6 bases). Trimming took off 6 bases at V and 10 bases at J, with 18 bases between the two ends. Per germline, CDR1 DFQATT and CDR2 SNEGSKA (reference sequence). This CDR3 spans 12 amino acids. The CDR3 coding sequence is TGCAGTGCGAAAACGACAGGCTTTGTAGCTTTCTTT. This codes for CSAKTTGFVAFF.

This clonotype was counted at least ten times. V and J are TRBV13 and TRBJ2-3, with D hard to call. This CDR3 region has 16 residues. Trimming took off 3 bases at V and 2 bases at J, with 15 bases between the two ends. From germline, CDR1 is PRHDT and CDR2 FYEKMQ (reference sequence). The CDR3 region is CASSLARAFDTDTQYF. CDR3 DNA: TGTGCCAGCAGCTTGGCCCGAGCTTTTGACACAGATACGCAGTATTTT.

A few counts support this clonotype. The junction departs from germline at one end; a sequencing error may be responsible. The chain carries TRBV12-5 and TRBJ2-5; no firm D call. CDR3 size: 15 residues. The germline gives CDR1 LGHNT, CDR2 FRNRAP. CDR3 amino acids: CASGLGNYYQETQHF. CDR3 nucleotide sequence: TGTGCTAGTGGTTTGGGAAACTACTACCAAGAGACCCAGCACTTC.

This clonotype has ten or more counts. The chain couples TRBV7-9 to TRBJ2-5; tentatively, D is TRBD1 (5 bases). Germline assignment: CDR1 SEHNR and CDR2 FQNEAQ (reference sequence). V lost 4 bases and J lost 5, with 11 bases in between. This CDR3 contains 13 residues. CDR3 sequence: CASSSQGAETQYF. CDR3 sequence (DNA): TGTGCCAGCAGCTCCCAAGGGGCGGAGACCCAGTACTTC.

Many counts were recorded for this clonotype. The gene calls are TRBV7-2 and TRBJ2-3, with TRBD2 as a possible D gene (6 bases). Germline V CDR1 and CDR2: SGHTA, FQGNSA. CDR3 length equals 17 residues. The V end lost 1 base, the J end lost 8 bases, and 22 bases lay between the germline ends. DNA of the CDR3: TGTGCCAGCAGCTTAGAAAGAGGACTAACCAGCCGGGGTACGCAGTATTTT. Translated, it gives CASSLERGLTSRGTQYF.

This clonotype was seen at least ten times. The chain joins TRBV6-1 to TRBJ2-7; no reliable D call. This CDR3 has 15 amino acids. V lost 4 bases to trimming and J lost 0 bases, with 13 bases between them. The germline V gene encodes CDR1 MNHNS and CDR2 SASEGT. The DNA of the CDR3 is TGTGCCAGCAGTGCCCCAAGGCGGTACTCCTACGAGCAGTACTTC. Amino acid sequence: CASSAPRRYSYEQYF.

This clonotype was recorded a few times. V and J are TRBV6-2 or TRBV6-3 and TRBJ2-7; 7 bases map to TRBD1. With 7 bases clipped from V and 11 bases from J, the junction kept 14 bases outside the gene matches. Germline V gives CDR1 MNHEY, CDR2 SVGEGT. This CDR3 spans 13 amino acids. CDR3 nucleotides: TGTGCCAGCAAAACTGCCGGGACAGAGAGGGAGTACTTC. Encoded protein: CASKTAGTEREYF.

This clonotype was recorded at least ten times. The genes are TRBV7-6 and TRBJ2-3; 11 nucleotides line up with TRBD2. V shed 1 base and J 6 bases; nucleotides not matched to a gene: 9. Per germline, CDR1 SGHVS and CDR2 FNYEAQ. The CDR3 sequence is 17 residues long. CDR3 loop: CASSLVGLAVPGDTQYF. The CDR3 bases are TGTGCCAGCAGCTTAGTGGGACTAGCGGTCCCAGGGGATACGCAGTATTTT. The whole variable domain, remainder taken from reference TRBV7-6 and TRBJ2-3, is GAGVSQSPRYKVTKRGQDVALRCDPISGHVSLYWYRQALGQGPEFLTYFNYEAQQDKSGLPNDRFSAERPEGSISTLTIQRTEQRDSAMYRCASSLVGLAVPGDTQYFGPGTRLTVL.

This clonotype was counted ten times or more. J is TRBJ2-2 and V is TRBV11-2, with TRBD1 matching over 10 bases. V shed 5 bases, J shed 5 bases, and the junction held 5 bases outside the gene matches. The CDR3 loop spans 15 amino acids. Germline lookup yields CDR1 SGHAT and CDR2 FQNNGV. CDR3 loop: CASSRTGGGTGELFF. The DNA of the CDR3 is TGTGCCAGCAGCCGGACAGGGGGGGGGACCGGGGAGCTGTTTTTT.

This clonotype has ten or more counts. The chain employs TRBV4-3 and TRBJ1-4; perhaps TRBD1 as D (6 bases). The CDR3 is 15 amino acids. Trimming cost V 0 bases and J 8 bases, with 13 bases left between them. Germline values: CDR1 LGHNA, CDR2 YSLEER. CDR3 in amino acids: CASSQDRGAWEKLFF. CDR3 bases: TGCGCCAGCAGCCAAGATAGGGGGGCTTGGGAAAAACTGTTTTTT.

The chain recombines TRBV5-6 with TRBJ2-7; TRBD1 agrees at 8 bases. V was pared by 3 bases and J by 4 bases, with 12 bases of the junction left unmatched. The CDR3 runs to 16 residues. Germline CDR1 is SGHDT and CDR2 is YYEEEE. The CDR3 sequence is CASSSGTGKLLYEQYF. CDR3 DNA sequence: TGTGCCAGCAGCTCAGGGACAGGAAAACTTCTTTACGAGCAGTACTTC.

Comment on this clonotype: The CDR3 end shows no conserved phenylalanine or tryptophan, and so a read error is likely. V is TRBV6-2 or TRBV6-3 and J is TRBJ2-2; a weak D match, TRBD2 (6 bases). Germline V gives CDR1 MNHEY, CDR2 SVGEGT. V was clipped by 5 bases and J by 6 bases, with 16 bases between them. This CDR3 contains 15 residues. This CDR3 is CASSPPTSRAGELFL. CDR3 DNA: TGTGCCAGCAGTCCCCCGACTAGTCGGGCCGGGGAGCTGTTTCTT.

This clonotype showed up many times. V and J are TRBV19 and TRBJ1-4, with TRBD1 matching over 7 bases. The germline V gene encodes CDR1 LNHDA and CDR2 SQIVND (reference sequence). The CDR3 has 15 amino acids. The V and J ends lost 6 bases and 1 base, in that order; junction bases with no gene match: 5. CDR3 sequence (DNA): TGTGCCAGTAGACCACCAGGGGGAACTAATGAAAAACTGTTTTTT. Translating it yields CASRPPGGTNEKLFF.

This clonotype was detected ten times or more. The chain uses TRBV11-2 and TRBJ1-4; D uncertain. The germline gives CDR1 SGHAT, CDR2 FQNNGV. The ends were cut back, 0 bases at V and 4 bases at J, with 18 bases in the middle. The CDR3 contains 18 residues. The CDR3 spells CASSLDTLDSRINEKLFF. The CDR3 bases are TGTGCCAGCAGCTTAGACACACTCGACTCAAGAATTAATGAAAAACTGTTTTTT.

This clonotype came up once. This chain joins TRBV6-5 and TRBJ1-2; 8 bases align to TRBD1. CDR3 length: 14 amino acids. With V trimmed by 6 bases and J by 6 bases, 9 bases remained unmatched. The germline CDR1 and CDR2 sequences are MNHEY and SVGAGI. The CDR3 region has the DNA TGTGCCAGCAGACCCCCAGGGGGCGGCCATGGCTACACCTTC. Amino acids: CASRPPGGGHGYTF.

In its sample, this clonotype was seen many times. The chain employs TRBV19 and TRBJ2-1, with 11 positions matching TRBD1. Trimming cost V 6 bases and J 5 bases; bases outside gene matches: 15. This CDR3 spans 18 amino acids. The germline V gene encodes CDR1 LNHDA and CDR2 SQIVND (reference sequence). The CDR3 loop is CASSHQGTGGSRNNEQFF. The CDR3 coding sequence is TGTGCCAGTAGCCACCAGGGGACAGGGGGGTCCAGAAACAATGAGCAGTTCTTC. Using reference TRBV19 and TRBJ2-1 for the parts outside the CDR3, the full variable domain is DGGITQSPKYLFRKEGQNVTLSCEQNLNHDAMYWYRQDPGQGLRLIYYSQIVNDFQKGDIAEGYSVSREKKESFPLTVTSAQKNPTAFYLCASSHQGTGGSRNNEQFFGPGTRLTVL.

In this sample, this clonotype turned up many times. The CDR3 nucleotides read TGCAGTGCTCCCGGGGGAGGAATGAGGCAGTTCTTC. Its translation: CSAPGGGMRQFF. This chain links TRBV20-1 with TRBJ2-1, with a possible D match to TRBD2 (6 bases). The V and J ends lost 5 bases and 12 bases respectively, with 17 bases between them. Germline CDR1 reads DFQATT; CDR2 reads SNEGSKA (reference sequence). The CDR3 sequence is 12 residues long.

This clonotype was seen many times. This chain connects TRBV10-2 to TRBJ2-3; a possible D gene is TRBD2 (5 bases). V lost 6 bases, J lost 4 bases, and 17 bases lay in between. The CDR3 covers 15 residues. CDR1 is WSHSY, CDR2 SAAADI, per germline. The CDR3 is CASRSTGSGADTQYF. CDR3 in DNA: TGCGCCAGCAGGTCGACGGGGTCTGGGGCAGATACGCAGTATTTT.

A remark on this clonotype: Just one base apart from a much larger clone, this may be a read error. The chain recombines TRBV5-1 with TRBJ2-3; D not resolved. The CDR3 has 12 residues. Per the germline V gene, CDR1 is SGHRS and CDR2 is YFSETQ. The CDR3 region is CASSPGRDTHYF. The CDR3 nucleotides read TGCGCCAGCAGCCCTGGAAGAGATACGCACTATTTT.

CDR3 amino acids: CATSVRGHTTGELFF. CDR3 coding DNA: TGTGCCACCAGTGTCAGGGGACATACCACCGGGGAGCTGTTTTTT. The chain employs TRBV24-1 and TRBJ2-2, with D tentatively TRBD1 (6 bases). The germline V gene encodes CDR1 KGHDR and CDR2 SFDVKD. Deletions cut 5 bases from V and 4 bases from J, with 13 bases between. The CDR3 loop spans 15 amino acids.

This clonotype was recorded at least ten times. The chain couples TRBV20-1 to TRBJ2-3, with D perhaps TRBD2 (6 bases). Germline V gives CDR1 DFQATT, CDR2 SNEGSKA (reference sequence). The CDR3 contains 15 residues. The V end was cut by 6 bases, the J end by 0 bases, with 16 bases between. CDR3 region: CSAPPPGTSTDTQYF. CDR3 nucleotide sequence: TGCAGTGCCCCCCCCCCCGGGACTAGCACAGATACGCAGTATTTT.

The chain is built from TRBV2 and TRBJ1-5, with D tentatively TRBD1 (6 bases). The CDR3 has 16 amino acids. Germline values: CDR1 SNHLY, CDR2 FYNNEI. V lost 2 bases and J 3 bases, leaving 14 bases between the germline ends. The CDR3 sequence: CASSEIQDSFNQPQHF. CDR3 nucleotide sequence: TGTGCCAGCAGTGAAATCCAGGACAGCTTCAATCAGCCCCAGCATTTT.

A word on this clonotype: A read error is possible here, since a much larger clone lies one base away. V is TRBV12-3 or TRBV12-4 and J is TRBJ2-1; 12 nucleotides line up with TRBD2. V gave up 6 bases and J gave up 10 bases; unmatched junction bases: 10. This CDR3 region has 15 residues. The CDR3, as DNA: TGTGCCAGCAGGGAGACTAGCGGGGGCTTCGGCGAGCAGTTCTTC. Its protein is CASRETSGGFGEQFF.

This clonotype appeared many times. This rearrangement joins TRBV29-1 to TRBJ1-1; D ambiguous. The CDR3 runs 13 residues. The V gene lost 4 bases and the J gene lost 0 bases, with 9 bases spanning the gap. Looked up from germline, CDR1 is SQVTM and CDR2 is ANQGSEA. CDR3 amino acids: CSVVGGVNTEAFF. CDR3 nucleotides: TGCAGCGTTGTGGGAGGTGTGAACACTGAAGCTTTCTTT.